These 24 T cell receptor beta chains were sequenced from one sample in a study of T cells after yellow fever vaccination. TCRdb processed the 5' RACE reads anew with MiXCR; each CDR3 protein has one entry. This table has 500,000 to 650,000 distinct CDR3 sequences, 12% appearing once. The sequences come from PBMCs, collected on the day of the yellow fever booster vaccination. The source is a man younger than 40 who received the YFV17D yellow fever vaccine.

On this clonotype itself: One junction end disagrees with the germline gene, perhaps due to a read error. The chain has TRBV5-1 and TRBJ2-1; D unclear. Per germline, CDR1 SGHRS and CDR2 YFSETQ. CDR3 length: 12 residues. This chain's CDR3 is CASSLEGNQQFF. The CDR3 DNA follows: TGCGCCAGCAGCTTGGAAGGCAATCAGCAGTTCTTC.

This clonotype showed up just a few times. The junction departs from the called germline gene at one end, perhaps through a read error. This chain connects TRBV7-7 to TRBJ2-1; TRBD1 aligns across 7 bases. Germline V CDR1 and CDR2: SSHAT, FNYEAQ (reference sequence). The CDR3 is 15 residues long. This chain's CDR3 is CASSKDRSSYNEQFF. DNA for the CDR3: TGTGCTAGCAGCAAGGACAGGTCCTCCTACAATGAGCAGTTCTTC.

This clonotype has a handful of counts. The chain employs TRBV3-1 and TRBJ2-7; D is undetermined. The germline CDR1 and CDR2 sequences are LGHDT and YNNKEL (reference sequence). This CDR3 has 12 residues. Between the trimmed V and J ends, which lost 0 bases and 2 bases, there was a span of 2 bases. CDR3 in amino acids: CASSQDPYEQYF. For the CDR3, the DNA is TGTGCCAGCAGCCAAGATCCCTACGAGCAGTACTTC.

This clonotype has just a few counts. The chain couples TRBV4-3 to TRBJ1-3, with a tentative D call TRBD1 (6 bases). V was trimmed by 1 base and J by 4 bases, leaving 11 bases between them. CDR1 is LGHNA, CDR2 YSLEER, per germline. CDR3 size: 15 residues. The CDR3 DNA sequence: TGCGCCAGCAGCCAAGGGCCTGGACAGGGAAACACCATATATTTT. Its translation: CASSQGPGQGNTIYF.

This clonotype was seen a few times. This chain joins TRBV5-6 and TRBJ1-2; D call uncertain. V lost 1 base to trimming and J lost 8 bases, with 18 bases between them. Germline V gene data show CDR1 as SGHDT and CDR2 as YYEEEE. This CDR3 is 15 amino acids long. The CDR3 reads CASSLSSLSSGGYTF. The CDR3 DNA reads as TGTGCCAGCAGCTTGAGTAGTCTCTCGTCGGGGGGCTACACCTTC. The full variable domain, in which reference TRBV5-6 and TRBJ1-2 provide the parts outside the CDR3, is DAGVTQSPTHLIKTRGQQVTLRCSPKSGHDTVSWYQQALGQGPQFIFQYYEEEERQRGNFPDRFSGHQFPNYSSELNVNALLLGDSALYLCASSLSSLSSGGYTFGSGTRLTVV.

This rearrangement joins TRBV21-1 to TRBJ2-5; the D call in the table, TRBD1, was not verified against the DNA. TRBV21-1 is listed as a pseudogene. The CDR3 loop spans 17 amino acids. DNA for the CDR3: TGTGCCAGCAGCCGACCCAAGGGACTGGGGACACAAAAGACCCAGTACTTC. Translated: CASSRPKGLGTQKTQYF.

The table lists this clonotype with a few counts. V gene TRBV10-1 combines with J gene TRBJ2-6; D may match TRBD1 or TRBD2 (5 bases each). Germline values: CDR1 WNHNN, CDR2 SYGVQD (reference sequence). V was clipped by 4 bases and J by 2 bases, with 12 bases between them. The CDR3 spans 16 residues. CDR3 region: CASSALGATGANVLTF. The DNA for the CDR3 is TGCGCCAGCAGTGCTCTCGGGGCGACTGGGGCCAACGTCCTGACTTTC.

The chain carries TRBV29-1 and TRBJ2-1, with a weak D call TRBD2 (5 bases). This CDR3 region has 15 residues. The ends were cut back, 6 bases at V and 4 bases at J, with 19 bases in the middle. Germline CDR1 is SQVTM and CDR2 is ANQGSEA. CDR3 nucleotide sequence: TGCAGCGTGACCCAGATCCTACGGACTTACAATGAGCAGTTCTTC. As protein: CSVTQILRTYNEQFF.

V and J are TRBV29-1 and TRBJ2-7, with 14 bases matching TRBD2. V gave up 3 bases and J gave up 3 bases; unmatched junction bases: 7. The CDR3 loop spans 16 amino acids. Germline CDR1 SQVTM, CDR2 ANQGSEA. The DNA of the CDR3 is TGCAGCGTTGATATGCAGGGGACTAGCGGGAGCTACGAGCAGTACTTC. Its translation: CSVDMQGTSGSYEQYF.

The chain recombines TRBV7-9 with TRBJ1-5; a weak D match, TRBD1 (5 bases). Per the germline V gene, CDR1 is SEHNR and CDR2 is FQNEAQ (reference sequence). The ends were cut back, 5 bases at V and 4 bases at J, with 15 bases in the middle. The CDR3 sequence is 15 residues long. The DNA of the CDR3 is TGTGCCAGCAGCAAAGGTTCGGGGGGAAATCAGCCCCAGCATTTT. It specifies CASSKGSGGNQPQHF.

Ten or more counts support this clonotype. This chain joins TRBV5-1 and TRBJ2-1; weak D call: TRBD2 (6 bases). This CDR3 contains 14 residues. The germline V gene has CDR1 SGHRS and CDR2 YFSETQ. The ends were cut back, 4 bases at V and 4 bases at J, with 12 bases in the middle. The CDR3 nucleotides read TGCGCCAGCAGCCCGGGGGACGGATACAATGAGCAGTTCTTC. The encoded protein is CASSPGDGYNEQFF.

This clonotype was counted at least ten times. This rearrangement joins TRBV6-1 to TRBJ2-1, with D tentatively TRBD1 (5 bases). Trimming left V 7 bases short and J 0 bases short, with 13 bases between. The CDR3 contains 15 residues. Germline CDR1 reads MNHNS; CDR2 reads SASEGT. CDR3 loop: CASNRQKNSYNEQFF. The CDR3 region has the DNA TGTGCCAGCAACCGACAGAAGAACTCCTACAATGAGCAGTTCTTC.

In this sample, this clonotype turned up a few times. The genes are TRBV5-6 and TRBJ2-2, with 9 positions matching TRBD1. The V gene end was trimmed by 5 bases and the J gene end by 0 bases; junction bases not matched to a gene: 8. Looked up from germline, CDR1 is SGHDT and CDR2 is YYEEEE. This CDR3 spans 17 amino acids. The CDR3 loop reads CASRTGTGYPNTGELFF. The CDR3 nucleotides read TGTGCCAGCAGGACCGGGACAGGGTACCCGAACACCGGGGAGCTGTTTTTT.

The CDR3 DNA follows: TGTGCCAGCACCGGGGGGACAGCGTACCAAGAGACCCAGTACTTC. As protein: CASTGGTAYQETQYF. V is TRBV12-3 or TRBV12-4 and J is TRBJ2-5; D assignment may be TRBD1 or TRBD2 (7 bases each). V lost 7 bases and J 0 bases, leaving 15 bases between the germline ends. There are 15 residues in the CDR3.

This clonotype was observed a few times. The gene calls are TRBV7-8 and TRBJ2-7; 8 bases match TRBD2. The CDR3 covers 15 residues. V lost 6 bases and J lost 3; bases outside the gene matches: 10. Germline values: CDR1 SGHVS, CDR2 FQNEAQ. CDR3 sequence: CASRAFSGTSYEQYF. The CDR3 DNA reads as TGTGCCAGCAGGGCCTTTTCCGGGACTAGCTACGAGCAGTACTTC.

The chain joins TRBV30 to TRBJ1-2, with TRBD1 matching 7 bases. This CDR3 has 11 amino acids. Unmatched junction bases numbered 4, after V lost 4 bases and J lost 8 bases. CDR1 is GTSNPN and CDR2 is SVGIG in the germline V gene (reference sequence). CDR3 in DNA: TGTGCCTGGAACAGGGGTGAGGGCTACACCTTC. Translated: CAWNRGEGYTF.

This clonotype was counted ten times or more. The chain recombines TRBV29-1 with TRBJ2-5; D is possibly TRBD1 (6 bases). Germline V CDR1 and CDR2: SQVTM, ANQGSEA. V lost 7 bases to trimming and J lost 2 bases, with 11 bases between them. The CDR3 spans 12 residues. This CDR3 reads CSAAQGQETQYF. In nucleotides, the CDR3 is TGCAGCGCTGCACAGGGACAAGAGACCCAGTACTTC.

This clonotype was seen a few times. This chain connects TRBV7-9 to TRBJ1-1, with a weak D call TRBD1 (5 bases). The CDR3 has 13 amino acids. Germline V gene sequence: CDR1 SEHNR, CDR2 FQNEAQ (reference sequence). V dropped 4 bases and J dropped 8 bases, with 14 bases sitting between them. The CDR3 protein is CASSSGGWGEAFF. DNA for the CDR3: TGTGCCAGCAGCTCCGGTGGTTGGGGGGAAGCTTTCTTT.

V gene TRBV10-3 combines with J gene TRBJ2-7; perhaps TRBD2 as D (5 bases). V lost 2 bases, J lost 2 bases, and 31 bases lay in between. Germline V CDR1 and CDR2: ENHRY, SYGVKD. There are 21 residues in the CDR3. CDR3 nucleotides: TGTGCCATCAGTGAGAAATCCGTGGTCGGACGGATCCTTTCGGGAACCTACGAGCAGTACTTC. This translates into CAISEKSVVGRILSGTYEQYF.

The chain uses TRBV29-1 and TRBJ2-2, with 8 bases aligning to TRBD1. J was trimmed by 1 base and V by 7 bases; bases with no gene match: 5. The CDR3 has 14 residues. CDR1 is SQVTM and CDR2 is ANQGSEA in the germline V gene. In DNA, the CDR3 is TGCAGCGCCAAGGGACAGGTGAACACCGGGGAGCTGTTTTTT. It specifies CSAKGQVNTGELFF.

This CDR3 reads CSARRVSGYEQYF. CDR3 in DNA: TGCAGTGCTAGACGGGTCAGCGGCTACGAGCAGTACTTC. The V and J genes are TRBV20-1 and TRBJ2-7; perhaps TRBD2 as D (5 bases). The V end was cut by 2 bases, the J end by 3 bases, with 11 bases between. The CDR3 consists of 13 residues. Germline lookup yields CDR1 DFQATT and CDR2 SNEGSKA (reference sequence).

The chain joins TRBV5-1 to TRBJ1-2; no clear D. The CDR3 loop spans 13 amino acids. With 0 bases removed from V and 4 bases from J, the gap between germline ends came to 7 bases. Germline V gene sequence: CDR1 SGHRS, CDR2 YFSETQ. The CDR3 region is CASSLVVGYGYTF. In DNA, the CDR3 is TGCGCCAGCAGCTTGGTAGTAGGCTATGGCTACACCTTC.

This clonotype showed up just a few times. The chain employs TRBV5-6 and TRBJ2-1, with D perhaps TRBD1 or TRBD2 (5 bases each). Trimming took off 7 bases at V and 5 bases at J, with 16 bases between the two ends. Germline V lookup: CDR1 SGHDT, CDR2 YYEEEE. The CDR3 has 14 amino acids. The CDR3 DNA is TGTGCCAGCCAAAAGGGGAGTCCCAACAATGAGCAGTTCTTC. This gives the protein CASQKGSPNNEQFF. The variable domain in full, with the rest retrieved from reference TRBV5-6 and TRBJ2-1, is DAGVTQSPTHLIKTRGQQVTLRCSPKSGHDTVSWYQQALGQGPQFIFQYYEEEERQRGNFPDRFSGHQFPNYSSELNVNALLLGDSALYLCASQKGSPNNEQFFGPGTRLTVL.

This sequence joins TRBV5-1 and TRBJ2-5; D unresolved. Germline-derived CDR1 and CDR2 are SGHRS and YFSETQ. Trimming shortened V by 1 base and J by 1 base, and 8 bases separated the two germline ends. CDR3 size: 14 residues. The CDR3 loop reads CASSLSLAQETQYF. The DNA of the CDR3 is TGCGCCAGCAGCTTGTCGTTGGCCCAAGAGACCCAGTACTTC.